Below, 27 T cell receptor beta chains from the same sample are listed, as sequenced in a study of blood T cell repertoires in COVID-19. Profiled with immunoSEQ multiplex PCR; TCRdb holds only in-frame clones, not every one. This sample has roughly 220,000 clones; roughly 84% occur once, and the top ten carry roughly 1.4%. The sample taken for sequencing was peripheral blood. Source of these receptors: a woman aged 40 to 50 who had recovered from COVID-19.

The chain carries TRBV19 and TRBJ2-7; TRBD1 is a possible D gene (5 bases). V lost 6 bases and J lost 4, with 16 bases in between. This CDR3 comprises 14 residues. The germline V gene encodes CDR1 LNHDA and CDR2 SQIVND (reference sequence). CDR3 DNA sequence: TGTGCCAGTAGCCTGGCCCCAGGGAATTACGAGCAGTACTTC. Translation gives CASSLAPGNYEQYF. Supplemented by reference TRBV19 and TRBJ2-7, the full variable domain reads DGGITQSPKYLFRKEGQNVTLSCEQNLNHDAMYWYRQDPGQGLRLIYYSQIVNDFQKGDIAEGYSVSREKKESFPLTVTSAQKNPTAFYLCASSLAPGNYEQYFGPGTRLTVT.

CDR3: CASSLREGSNYGYTF. DNA for the CDR3: TGTGCCAGCAGCTTACGAGAGGGAAGCAACTATGGCTACACCTTC. The chain recombines TRBV7-6 with TRBJ1-2; the D is unclear. Germline V CDR1 and CDR2: SGHVS, FNYEAQ. Deletions cut 2 bases from V and 2 bases from J, with 12 bases between. There are 15 residues in the CDR3.

In the case of this clone: The sample has other DNA sequences that encode this CDR3 too. The chain uses TRBV7-2 and TRBJ2-7; D unresolved. This CDR3 is 12 amino acids long. The germline gives CDR1 SGHTA, CDR2 FQGNSA. V was clipped by 5 bases and J by 0 bases, with 5 bases between them. CDR3 region: CASSPSSYEQYF. The CDR3 nucleotides read TGTGCCAGCAGCCCCTCCTCCTACGAGCAGTACTTC.

The CDR3 here is CASSLGQGSTDTQYF. CDR3 DNA: TGCGCCAGCAGCTTGGGTCAGGGGAGCACAGATACGCAGTATTTT. The J gene is TRBJ2-3, the V gene TRBV5-1; a weak D match, TRBD1 (6 bases). The germline gives CDR1 SGHRS, CDR2 YFSETQ. CDR3 size: 15 residues. V was cut by 0 bases and J by 0 bases, with 8 bases left in between.

V usage is TRBV6-6 and J usage is TRBJ1-1; 10 positions agree with TRBD1. Germline V gives CDR1 MNHNY, CDR2 SVGAGI (reference sequence). With 5 bases clipped from V and 0 bases from J, the junction kept 9 bases outside the gene matches. The CDR3 covers 17 residues. The CDR3, as DNA: TGTGCCAGCAGTCCCGGGACAGGGGTGTTTCTGAACACTGAAGCTTTCTTT. Translating gives CASSPGTGVFLNTEAFF.

The V and J genes are TRBV3-1 (or the pseudogene TRBV3-2) and TRBJ1-1, with 9 bases fitting TRBD1. CDR3 length: 15 amino acids. V dropped 3 bases and J dropped 5; count of bases not matched to a gene: 7. The V gene's germline CDR1 is LGHDT and CDR2 YNNKEL (reference sequence). CDR3 sequence (DNA): TGTGCCAGCAGCCATTTGGACAGGGGAGGTACTGAAGCTTTCTTT. Its protein product is CASSHLDRGGTEAFF.

Only a few counts were recorded for this clone. The V call is TRBV6-2 or TRBV6-3, the J call TRBJ1-5; the D is unclear. The CDR3 runs 12 residues. Germline CDR1 is MNHEY and CDR2 is SVGEGT. Trimming took off 5 bases at V and 4 bases at J, with 6 bases between the two ends. This CDR3 is CASSERNQPQHF. CDR3 in DNA: TGTGCCAGCAGTGAGAGAAATCAGCCCCAGCATTTT.

The CDR3 DNA follows: TGTGCCAGCAGCGAAGGGACAGGGGGCTACAATGAGCAGTTCTTC. It specifies CASSEGTGGYNEQFF. V and J are TRBV7-2 and TRBJ2-1; TRBD1 matches at 11 bases. V trimming: 5 bases; J trimming: 3 bases; junction bases outside the gene matches: 3. This CDR3 is 15 amino acids long. Germline V gene sequence: CDR1 SGHTA, CDR2 FQGNSA.

J is TRBJ2-2 and V is TRBV27; possibly TRBD1 for D (5 bases). V was shortened by 10 bases and J by 7 bases, with 22 bases between the two germline ends. CDR1 MNHEY and CDR2 SMNVEV come from the germline V gene (reference sequence). The CDR3 is 15 residues long. Written as DNA, the CDR3 is TGTGCCACCAATCCTCCGGGCAGGGTGAGCGGGGAGCTGTTTTTT. Translated, it gives CATNPPGRVSGELFF.

This clone was counted only a few times. This chain uses TRBV19 with TRBJ1-3; perhaps TRBD1 as D (6 bases). CDR1 is LNHDA and CDR2 is SQIVND in the germline V gene (reference sequence). V lost 6 bases to trimming and J lost 4 bases, with 16 bases between them. The CDR3 spans 15 residues. The CDR3 DNA reads as TGTGCCAGTAGCGCCCTGACAGGCGCCGGAAACACCATATATTTT. Protein: CASSALTGAGNTIYF.

The chain links TRBV5-1 to TRBJ1-5; 10 bases agree with TRBD1. The CDR3 is 17 amino acids. Germline lookup yields CDR1 SGHRS and CDR2 YFSETQ. The V and J ends lost 4 bases and 0 bases, in that order; junction bases with no gene match: 7. The DNA for the CDR3 is TGCGCCAGCAGCACGGGACAGGGGACGTTTAGCAATCAGCCCCAGCATTTT. It is translated as CASSTGQGTFSNQPQHF.

The V call is TRBV5-1, the J call TRBJ2-2, with a tentative D call TRBD2 (7 bases). V was pared by 2 bases and J by 1 base, with 9 bases between. CDR1 and CDR2 from the germline V gene are SGHRS and YFSETQ. The length of the CDR3 is 15 residues. CDR3 nucleotide sequence: TGCGCCAGCAGCTTCGGGGGGCTGAACACCGGGGAGCTGTTTTTT. As protein: CASSFGGLNTGELFF.

The chain carries TRBV6-6 and TRBJ1-1; tentative D call: TRBD1 (6 bases). Germline V gene data show CDR1 as MNHNY and CDR2 as SVGAGI (reference sequence). This CDR3 contains 14 residues. V dropped 4 bases and J dropped 1 base, with 10 bases sitting between them. CDR3 nucleotides: TGTGCCAGCAGTTCCGCGACAGGGAACACTGAAGCTTTCTTT. The encoded protein is CASSSATGNTEAFF.

V gene TRBV24-1 combines with J gene TRBJ1-4; 7 nucleotides line up with TRBD1. The CDR3 loop spans 15 amino acids. The V gene's germline CDR1 is KGHDR and CDR2 SFDVKD. J lost 7 bases, V lost 2 bases, and 6 bases had no gene match. The CDR3 sequence is CATSDSRQGGEKLFF. DNA of the CDR3: TGTGCCACCAGTGATTCTCGACAGGGTGGTGAAAAACTGTTTTTT.

V usage is TRBV7-2 and J usage is TRBJ2-7, with D possibly TRBD2 on 5 matching bases. V dropped 5 bases and J dropped 3 bases, with 14 bases sitting between them. The CDR3 runs to 14 residues. The germline V gene encodes CDR1 SGHTA and CDR2 FQGNSA. The CDR3, as DNA: TGTGCCAGCAGCAACTCTAGCAGGAGCTACGAGCAGTACTTC. Translating gives CASSNSSRSYEQYF.

This chain uses TRBV24-1 with TRBJ2-3, with D tentatively TRBD2 (6 bases). This CDR3 has 17 residues. V was clipped by 4 bases and J by 0 bases, with 16 bases between them. CDR1 and CDR2 from the germline V gene are KGHDR and SFDVKD. For the CDR3, the DNA is TGTGCCACCAGTGAAACGGGGGTGACAGTTAGCACAGATACGCAGTATTTT. This encodes CATSETGVTVSTDTQYF.

The chain joins TRBV7-9 to TRBJ2-3; TRBD2 might be the D (6 bases). V dropped 3 bases and J dropped 0 bases, with 10 bases sitting between them. The CDR3 contains 15 residues. CDR1 and CDR2 from the germline V gene are SEHNR and FQNEAQ (reference sequence). The CDR3 coding sequence is TGTGCCAGCAGCTTTCGGAGCGGGAGCACAGATACGCAGTATTTT. Amino acid sequence: CASSFRSGSTDTQYF.

The chain joins TRBV5-5 to TRBJ1-2, with D maybe TRBD1 (5 bases). Trimming pared 1 base from V and 4 bases from J, leaving 11 bases between. The CDR3 is 14 residues long. Germline V lookup: CDR1 SGHKS, CDR2 YYEKEE (reference sequence). CDR3 amino acids: CASSLWGDAYGYTF. CDR3 nucleotide sequence: TGTGCCAGCAGCTTGTGGGGGGATGCCTATGGCTACACCTTC.

V gene TRBV5-1 combines with J gene TRBJ1-1; D may be TRBD1 (6 bases). V was cut by 0 bases and J by 3 bases, with 12 bases left in between. The CDR3 totals 15 residues. Germline CDR1 reads SGHRS; CDR2 reads YFSETQ. CDR3 loop: CASSLDGRGHTEAFF. The CDR3 DNA sequence: TGCGCCAGCAGCTTGGATGGCAGGGGTCACACTGAAGCTTTCTTT.

This clone was seen a handful of times. The chain joins TRBV5-1 to TRBJ2-2, with a weak D call TRBD1 (5 bases). Germline lookup yields CDR1 SGHRS and CDR2 YFSETQ. This CDR3 spans 15 amino acids. V was cut by 4 bases and J by 1 base, with 11 bases left in between. The CDR3 loop is CASSIDSLNTGELFF. The CDR3, as DNA: TGCGCCAGCAGCATTGACAGCCTGAACACCGGGGAGCTGTTTTTT.

The chain's CDR3 is CASLSVSGESTDTQYF. The CDR3 bases are TGTGCCAGCCTATCCGTGAGCGGGGAGAGCACAGATACGCAGTATTTT. The V call is TRBV11-2, the J call TRBJ2-3; 7 positions match TRBD2. Per the germline V gene, CDR1 is SGHAT and CDR2 is FQNNGV. The CDR3 is 16 amino acids. V trimming: 8 bases; J trimming: 0 bases; junction bases outside the gene matches: 11.

This CDR3 reads CASRGLESGNEQFF. CDR3 nucleotide sequence: TGTGCCAGCCGGGGACTAGAGTCGGGCAATGAGCAGTTCTTC. This sequence joins TRBV6-5 and TRBJ2-1, with TRBD2 matching over 8 bases. J was trimmed by 6 bases and V by 8 bases; bases with no gene match: 9. Germline CDR1 MNHEY, CDR2 SVGAGI. The length of the CDR3 is 14 residues.

The V and J genes are TRBV29-1 and TRBJ1-2, with 8 bases aligning to TRBD1. The length of the CDR3 is 12 residues. With V trimmed by 6 bases and J by 7 bases, 7 bases remained unmatched. Germline assignment: CDR1 SQVTM and CDR2 ANQGSEA. This CDR3 is CSVSQTGVGYTF. The CDR3 coding sequence is TGCAGCGTGTCGCAGACAGGGGTTGGCTACACCTTC. The full variable domain, in which reference TRBV29-1 and TRBJ1-2 provide the parts outside the CDR3, is SAVISQKPSRDICQRGTSLTIQCQVDSQVTMMFWYRQQPGQSLTLIATANQGSEATYESGFVIDKFPISRPNLTFSTLTVSNMSPEDSSIYLCSVSQTGVGYTFGSGTRLTVV.

The chain links TRBV14 to TRBJ2-2; D unresolved. V lost 5 bases and J 3 bases, leaving 7 bases between the germline ends. The CDR3 contains 13 residues. Per germline, CDR1 SGHDN and CDR2 FVKESK. This CDR3 is CASSKAYTGELFF. The CDR3 DNA reads as TGTGCCAGCAGCAAAGCGTACACCGGGGAGCTGTTTTTT. The variable domain in full, completed from reference TRBV14 and TRBJ2-2, reads EAGVTQFPSHSVIEKGQTVTLRCDPISGHDNLYWYRRVMGKEIKFLLHFVKESKQDESGMPNNRFLAERTGGTYSTLKVQPAELEDSGVYFCASSKAYTGELFFGEGSRLTVL.

The V and J genes are TRBV9 and TRBJ2-7; 11 bases fit TRBD2. J lost 4 bases, V lost 3 bases, and 12 bases had no gene match. This CDR3 has 17 amino acids. Germline CDR1 SGDLS, CDR2 YYNGEE. The CDR3 DNA reads as TGTGCCAGCAGCGAGTATAGCGGGGGGGACTCTATTTACGAGCAGTACTTC. The encoded protein is CASSEYSGGDSIYEQYF. Filled out from reference TRBV9 and TRBJ2-7, the complete variable domain reads DSGVTQTPKHLITATGQRVTLRCSPRSGDLSVYWYQQSLDQGLQFLIQYYNGEERAKGNILERFSAQQFPDLHSELNLSSLELGDSALYFCASSEYSGGDSIYEQYFGPGTRLTVT.

The chain carries TRBV4-3 and TRBJ2-3; D is possibly TRBD2 (7 bases). With 0 bases removed from V and 6 bases from J, the gap between germline ends came to 13 bases. From germline, CDR1 is LGHNA and CDR2 YSLEER. The CDR3 covers 15 residues. In DNA, the CDR3 is TGCGCCAGCAGCCAAGATGGGGGGGGCTTCGATACGCAGTATTTT. The encoded protein is CASSQDGGGFDTQYF.

The V and J genes are TRBV10-3 and TRBJ2-3; TRBD2 agrees at 13 bases. This CDR3 contains 16 residues. J lost 2 bases, V lost 6 bases, and 5 bases had no gene match. Per germline, CDR1 ENHRY and CDR2 SYGVKD. DNA of the CDR3: TGTGCCATCAGGAGTGGACTAGCGGGGGACACAGATACGCAGTATTTT. Protein sequence: CAIRSGLAGDTDTQYF.